This T cell receptor (beta chain) was captured by sequencing in a study of blood T cell repertoires in COVID-19. Across the study: Samples came from the United States, Italy and Spain, spanning acute and convalescent COVID-19.

Assay: immunoSEQ multiplex PCR; the TCRdb copy retains only in-frame clones and omits some. The table includes fewer than 85,000 clones, more than 75% detected once. The CDR3 is 13 amino acids. In germline, CDR1 is LNHDA, CDR2 SQIVND (reference sequence). Trimming took off 7 bases at V and 2 bases at J, with 12 bases between the two ends. This clonotype was sampled from a human donor in a cohort sampled during active COVID-19. The chain couples TRBV19 to TRBJ2-7; D perhaps matches TRBD1 (5 bases). What was sequenced was peripheral blood. The DNA for the CDR3 is TGTGCCAGTAAAGGACGGACACCCTACGAGCAGTACTTC. Protein product: CASKGRTPYEQYF.